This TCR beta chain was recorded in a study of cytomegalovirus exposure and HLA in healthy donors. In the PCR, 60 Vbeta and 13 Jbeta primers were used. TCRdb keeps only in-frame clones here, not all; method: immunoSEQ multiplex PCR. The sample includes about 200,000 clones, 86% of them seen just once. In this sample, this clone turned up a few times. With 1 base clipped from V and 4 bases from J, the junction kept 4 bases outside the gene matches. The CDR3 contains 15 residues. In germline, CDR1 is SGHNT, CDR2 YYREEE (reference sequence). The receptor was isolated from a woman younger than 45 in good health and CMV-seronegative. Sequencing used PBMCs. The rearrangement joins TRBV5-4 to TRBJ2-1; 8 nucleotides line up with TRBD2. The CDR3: CASSLSSGGYNEQFF. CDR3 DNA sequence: TGTGCCAGCAGCTTGTCGAGCGGGGGTTACAATGAGCAGTTCTTC.